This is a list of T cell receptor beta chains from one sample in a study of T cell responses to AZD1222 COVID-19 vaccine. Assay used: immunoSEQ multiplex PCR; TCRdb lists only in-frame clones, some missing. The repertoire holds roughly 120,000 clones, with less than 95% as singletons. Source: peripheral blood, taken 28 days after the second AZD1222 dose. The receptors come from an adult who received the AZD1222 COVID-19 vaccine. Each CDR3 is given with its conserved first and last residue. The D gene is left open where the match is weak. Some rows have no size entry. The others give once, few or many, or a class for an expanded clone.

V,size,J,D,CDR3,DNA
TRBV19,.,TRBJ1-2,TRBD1,CASSIGTVANYGYTF,TGTGCCAGTAGTATCGGGACAGTTGCTAACTATGGCTACACCTTC
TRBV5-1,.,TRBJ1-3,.,CASSLGQSSGNTIYF,TGCGCCAGCAGCTTGGGACAGTCATCCGGAAACACCATATATTTT
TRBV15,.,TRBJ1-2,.,CATSRAPVGGDGYTF,TGTGCCACCAGCAGAGCTCCAGTTGGGGGGGATGGCTACACCTTC
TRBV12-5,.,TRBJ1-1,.,CASGLGQSNTEAFF,TGTGCTAGTGGTTTGGGACAGTCGAACACTGAAGCTTTCTTT
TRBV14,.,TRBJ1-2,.,CASSPDWGTYGYTF,TGTGCCAGCAGCCCTGACTGGGGAACCTATGGCTACACCTTC
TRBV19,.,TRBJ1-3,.,CACTGTAGNTIYF,TGTGCCTGTACAGGGACCGCTGGAAACACCATATATTTT
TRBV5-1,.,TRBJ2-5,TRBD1,CASSKIGQDRGGTQYF,TGCGCCAGCAGCAAAATCGGACAGGACCGCGGAGGGACCCAGTACTTC
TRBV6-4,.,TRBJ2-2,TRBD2,CASSDSLAGGLSGELFF,TGTGCCAGCAGTGACTCCCTCGCGGGGGGCCTATCCGGGGAGCTGTTTTTT
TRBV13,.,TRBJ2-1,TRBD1,CASSGPGQAGGEQFF,TGTGCCAGCAGCGGCCCGGGACAGGCCGGTGGGGAGCAGTTCTTC
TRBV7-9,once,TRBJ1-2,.,CASSLALGYGYTF,TGTGCCAGCAGCTTAGCGCTGGGGTATGGCTACACCTTC
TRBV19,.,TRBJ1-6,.,CASSIGGGHIAPLHF,TGTGCCAGTAGTATAGGGGGTGGCCATATCGCACCCCTCCACTTT
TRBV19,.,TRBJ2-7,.,CASSIRGDYEQYF,TGTGCCAGTAGTATACGAGGAGACTACGAGCAGTACTTC
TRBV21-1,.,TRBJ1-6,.,CASSPWISLLHF,TGTGCCAGCAGCCCTTGGATATCGCTCCTCCACTTT
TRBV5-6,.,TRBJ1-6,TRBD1,CASSFGQGLNSYNSPLHF,TGTGCCAGCAGCTTCGGACAGGGACTAAACTCCTATAATTCACCCCTCCACTTT
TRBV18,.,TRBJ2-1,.,CASSWAGASNEQFF,TGTGCCAGCTCATGGGCAGGGGCCAGCAATGAGCAGTTCTTC
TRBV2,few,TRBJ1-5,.,CASSDGPKGQPQHF,TGTGCCAGCAGTGACGGACCGAAAGGTCAGCCCCAGCATTTT
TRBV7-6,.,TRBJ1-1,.,CASSLDNPPGFRSTEAFF,TGTGCCAGCAGCTTAGACAACCCCCCAGGTTTTAGGAGCACTGAAGCTTTCTTT
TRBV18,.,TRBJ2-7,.,CASSPPGLGPYEQYF,TGTGCCAGCTCACCACCGGGACTGGGGCCCTACGAGCAGTACTTC
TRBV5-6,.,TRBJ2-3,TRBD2,CASSRTSGGSTDTQYF,TGTGCCAGCAGCCGTACTAGCGGGGGGTCCACAGATACGCAGTATTTT
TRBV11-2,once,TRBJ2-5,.,CASSFSETQYF,TGTGCCAGCAGCTTTTCAGAGACCCAGTACTTC
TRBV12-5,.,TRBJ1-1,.,CASGLSVVYTEAFF,TGTGCTAGTGGTTTGTCCGTAGTGTACACTGAAGCTTTCTTT
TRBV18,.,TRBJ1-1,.,CASSPPVTGEAFF,TGTGCCAGCTCACCACCGGTGACAGGCGAAGCTTTCTTT
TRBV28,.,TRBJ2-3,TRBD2,CASSLPGLPTDTQYF,TGTGCCAGCAGTCTTCCGGGACTACCCACAGATACGCAGTATTTT
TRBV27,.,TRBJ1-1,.,CASSFWGQTEAFF,TGTGCCAGCAGTTTCTGGGGGCAAACTGAAGCTTTCTTT
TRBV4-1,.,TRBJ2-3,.,CASSQGSTSTDTQYF,TGCGCCAGCAGCCAAGGGTCTACTAGCACAGATACGCAGTATTTT
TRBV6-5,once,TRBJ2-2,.,CASRTDSNTGELFF,TGTGCCAGCAGGACAGATTCGAACACCGGGGAGCTGTTTTTT
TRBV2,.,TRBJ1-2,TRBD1,CASSEGTGGYGYTF,TGTGCCAGCAGTGAAGGGACAGGGGGCTACGGCTACACCTTC
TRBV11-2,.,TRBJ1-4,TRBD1,CASSGQDSRTEKLFF,TGTGCCAGCAGCGGACAGGATTCGAGAACTGAAAAACTGTTTTTT
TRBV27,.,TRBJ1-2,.,CASSSTLGGTGYTF,TGTGCCAGCAGTTCCACCCTGGGGGGTACTGGCTACACCTTC
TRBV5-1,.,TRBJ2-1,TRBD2,CASSLGSSGGYPEAQFF,TGCGCCAGCAGCTTGGGTTCTAGCGGGGGATATCCCGAGGCGCAGTTCTTC
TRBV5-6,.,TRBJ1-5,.,CASSLSGTDPHQPQHF,TGTGCCAGCAGCTTATCGGGCACGGACCCTCATCAGCCCCAGCATTTT